This TCR beta chain was identified in a study of blood T cell repertoires in COVID-19. Looking at the study overall: Specimens from acute and convalescent COVID-19 originated in the United States, Italy and Spain. T cells, B-cell-depleted T cells, or PBMCs provided the cDNA or gDNA that served as material.

V lost 0 bases, J lost 7 bases, and 10 bases stayed unmatched. The CDR3 spans 18 residues. CDR1 LGHNA and CDR2 YNFKEQ come from the germline V gene. As processed by the authors: Reference gene primers were amplified, and this amplification served to estimate nucleated cell counts. Using immunoSEQ multiplex PCR, the repertoire was profiled, and TCRdb retains in-frame clones only, with some absent. V, J and clone size derive from that table, while D and trimming were established from the DNA sequence. The sample lists approximately 97,000 clones, roughly 87% seen once, with around 2% in the top ten. This TCR came from a man aged 45-60 years with active COVID-19. The sample taken for sequencing was peripheral blood. The chain has TRBV4-2 and TRBJ2-1, with TRBD1 matching 12 bases. CDR3 nucleotides: TGTGCCAGCAGCCAAGACAGTCGAGGGACAGGGGGCAAGAATGAGCAGTTCTTC. Protein sequence: CASSQDSRGTGGKNEQFF.